These T cell receptor beta chains were read from a single sample in a study of blood T cell repertoires in COVID-19. The method was immunoSEQ multiplex PCR; TCRdb's version includes in-frame clones alone and lacks a portion of them. The sample has about 79,000 clones; around 89% are singletons. The sample comprised peripheral blood. The receptors shown here come from a man aged 65 to 85 with active or convalescent COVID-19. Each CDR3 is given without its conserved first and last residue. The order of the fields is CDR3 protein, V gene, J gene.

CDR3: ASSGQQVFSYNEQF; V: TRBV27; J: TRBJ2-1
CDR3: AISESRGHTDIQY; V: TRBV10-3; J: TRBJ2-4
CDR3: ATQDLARRNNEQF; V: TRBV5-3; J: TRBJ2-1
CDR3: ASSASGETQY; V: TRBV9; J: TRBJ2-5
CDR3: ASSDRDRRYQPQH; V: TRBV6-4; J: TRBJ1-5
CDR3: ASTGGINQPQH; V: TRBV2; J: TRBJ1-5
CDR3: ASSYSSGTSEETQY; V: TRBV5-4; J: TRBJ2-5
CDR3: ASSQVPRRSYNEQF; V: TRBV4-3; J: TRBJ2-1
CDR3: AWSVRWGRYTGELF; V: TRBV30; J: TRBJ2-2
CDR3: ASTQGGSTNILGYT; V: TRBV19; J: TRBJ1-2
CDR3: ASRPGGQDNSPLH; V: TRBV7-9; J: TRBJ1-6
CDR3: ARSYGTEKLF; V: TRBV30; J: TRBJ1-4
CDR3: ASSSGETEAF; V: TRBV28; J: TRBJ1-1
CDR3: ASSPGGGMNTEAF; V: TRBV7-9; J: TRBJ1-1
CDR3: ASSPTPGTALLMKILF; V: TRBV7-2; J: TRBJ1-4
CDR3: ASSMGQGANTEAF; V: TRBV5-4; J: TRBJ1-1
CDR3: AWSQDTNNSPLH; V: TRBV30; J: TRBJ1-6
CDR3: ASSPLGTAFSGANVLT; V: TRBV18; J: TRBJ2-6
CDR3: ASSETGQALQETQY; V: TRBV25-1; J: TRBJ2-5
CDR3: ARSAAGQGPSGANVLT; V: TRBV5-3; J: TRBJ2-6
CDR3: ASSTDREMNTEAF; V: TRBV6-5; J: TRBJ1-1
CDR3: ASSSLPWRIYEQY; V: TRBV27; J: TRBJ2-7
CDR3: ASSFVLAGEQY; V: TRBV12-3/TRBV12-4; J: TRBJ2-7
CDR3: ASSQNRGNQPQH; V: TRBV3-1/TRBV3-2; J: TRBJ1-5
CDR3: ATQSDSLGYT; V: TRBV6-5; J: TRBJ1-2
CDR3: ASSQTDRDSPLH; V: TRBV4-3; J: TRBJ1-6
CDR3: ASSQRGQGPSGANVLT; V: TRBV7-9; J: TRBJ2-6
CDR3: ASSLPPGQGNSPLH; V: TRBV28; J: TRBJ1-6
CDR3: ASSLGFAGYTGELF; V: TRBV5-5; J: TRBJ2-2
CDR3: ATSDFRQGVHEQF; V: TRBV24-1; J: TRBJ2-1
CDR3: AISRGQGRISPLH; V: TRBV10-3; J: TRBJ1-6
CDR3: ASSRLGTGDSGNTIY; V: TRBV14; J: TRBJ1-3
CDR3: ASSSSGGVSYGYT; V: TRBV5-4; J: TRBJ1-2
CDR3: ASSYSGTGRPREQY; V: TRBV6-5; J: TRBJ2-7
CDR3: ASSYGTGSSYEQY; V: TRBV6-5; J: TRBJ2-7
CDR3: ASSPSIAATNEQF; V: TRBV5-1; J: TRBJ2-1
CDR3: ASTTPGTAYGYT; V: TRBV28; J: TRBJ1-2
CDR3: ASINTRDSHQPQH; V: TRBV28; J: TRBJ1-5
CDR3: ASSPPQQSTRGNQPQH; V: TRBV19; J: TRBJ1-5
CDR3: ASTRVGPDNYGYT; V: TRBV6-5; J: TRBJ1-2
CDR3: AWGQGAWTEAF; V: TRBV30; J: TRBJ1-1
CDR3: ASSLVPPGQGNSPLH; V: TRBV5-1; J: TRBJ1-6
CDR3: ASSLRLAGDHNEQF; V: TRBV4-2; J: TRBJ2-1
CDR3: ASARTPSGLANTGELF; V: TRBV19; J: TRBJ2-2
CDR3: ASSLSPAAAQPQH; V: TRBV28; J: TRBJ1-5
CDR3: ASSYSRGAHTEAF; V: TRBV6-5; J: TRBJ1-1
CDR3: ASSSRTGEKLF; V: TRBV27; J: TRBJ1-4
CDR3: ASSSVEAF; V: TRBV28; J: TRBJ1-1
CDR3: ASSYGQADEAF; V: TRBV6-5; J: TRBJ1-1
CDR3: ASSPREELDTQY; V: TRBV18; J: TRBJ2-3